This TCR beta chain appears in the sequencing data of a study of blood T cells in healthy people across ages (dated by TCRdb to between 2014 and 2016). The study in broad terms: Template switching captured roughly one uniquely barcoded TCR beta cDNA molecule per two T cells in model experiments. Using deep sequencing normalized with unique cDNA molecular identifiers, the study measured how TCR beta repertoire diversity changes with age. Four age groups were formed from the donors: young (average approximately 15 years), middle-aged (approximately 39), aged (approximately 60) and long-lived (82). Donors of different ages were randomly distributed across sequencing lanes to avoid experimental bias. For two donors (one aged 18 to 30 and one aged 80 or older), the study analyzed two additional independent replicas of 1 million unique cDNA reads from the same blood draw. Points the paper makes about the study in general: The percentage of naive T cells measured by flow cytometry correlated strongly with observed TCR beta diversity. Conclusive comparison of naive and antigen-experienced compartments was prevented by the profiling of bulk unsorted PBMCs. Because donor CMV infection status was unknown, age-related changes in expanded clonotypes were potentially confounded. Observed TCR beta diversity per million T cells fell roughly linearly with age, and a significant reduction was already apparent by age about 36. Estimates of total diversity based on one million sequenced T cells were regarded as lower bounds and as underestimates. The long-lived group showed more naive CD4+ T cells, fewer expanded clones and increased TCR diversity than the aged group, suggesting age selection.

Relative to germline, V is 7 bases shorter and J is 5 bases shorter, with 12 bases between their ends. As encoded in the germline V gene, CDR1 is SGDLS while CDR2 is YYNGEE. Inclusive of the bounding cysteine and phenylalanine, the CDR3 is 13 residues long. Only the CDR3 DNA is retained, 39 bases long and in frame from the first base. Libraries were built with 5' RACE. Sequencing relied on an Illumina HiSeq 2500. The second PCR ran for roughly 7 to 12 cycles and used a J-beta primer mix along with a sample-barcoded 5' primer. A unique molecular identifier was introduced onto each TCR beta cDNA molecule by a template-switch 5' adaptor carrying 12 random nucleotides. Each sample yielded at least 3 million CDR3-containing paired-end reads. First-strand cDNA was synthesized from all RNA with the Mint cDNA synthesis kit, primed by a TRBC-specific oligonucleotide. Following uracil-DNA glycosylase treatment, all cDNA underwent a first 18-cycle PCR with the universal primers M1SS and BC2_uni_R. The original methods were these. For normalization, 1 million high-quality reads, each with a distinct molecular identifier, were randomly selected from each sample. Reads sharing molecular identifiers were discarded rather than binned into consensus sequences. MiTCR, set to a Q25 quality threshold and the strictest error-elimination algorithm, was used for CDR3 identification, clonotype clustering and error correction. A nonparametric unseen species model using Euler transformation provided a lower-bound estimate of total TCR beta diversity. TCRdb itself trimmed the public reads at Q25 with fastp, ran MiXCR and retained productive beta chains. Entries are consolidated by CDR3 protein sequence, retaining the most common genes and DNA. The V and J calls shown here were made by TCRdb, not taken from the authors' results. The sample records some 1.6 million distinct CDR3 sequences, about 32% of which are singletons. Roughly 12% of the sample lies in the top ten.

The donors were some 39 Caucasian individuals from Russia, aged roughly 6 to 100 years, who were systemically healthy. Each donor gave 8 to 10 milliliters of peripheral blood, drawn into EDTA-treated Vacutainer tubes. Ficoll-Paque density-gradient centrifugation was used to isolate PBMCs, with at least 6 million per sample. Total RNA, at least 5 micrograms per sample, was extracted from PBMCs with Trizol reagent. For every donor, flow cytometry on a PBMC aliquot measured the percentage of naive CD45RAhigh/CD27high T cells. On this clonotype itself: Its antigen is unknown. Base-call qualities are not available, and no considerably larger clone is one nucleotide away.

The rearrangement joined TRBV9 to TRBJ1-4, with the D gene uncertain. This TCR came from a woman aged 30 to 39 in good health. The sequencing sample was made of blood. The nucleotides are TGTGCCAGCGGTCCGGGAACCAATGAAAAACTGTTTTTT. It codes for CASGPGTNEKLFF.